This TCR beta chain is from a study of Graves' ophthalmopathy and Graves' hyperthyroidism. RNA transcripts provided the template for amplifying TCR beta CDR3 regions. Amplification began with first-round RT-PCR using HTBI primers, then second-round multiplex PCR was performed. TCRdb analysed the multiplex PCR reads with MiXCR anew, one entry per CDR3 protein. The sample lists approximately 700,000 distinct CDR3 sequences; roughly two fifths were seen once. This clonotype was detected a few times. One junction end disagrees with the germline gene, perhaps due to a read error. Germline assignment: CDR1 DFQATT and CDR2 SNEGSKA (reference sequence). This CDR3 region has 14 residues.

The chain recombines TRBV20-1 with TRBJ1-4; weak D call: TRBD1 (5 bases). This clonotype was sampled from an adult man with Graves' ophthalmopathy. Sequencing used peripheral blood. CDR3 in amino acids: CNAPPPGQYEKLFF. The CDR3 DNA sequence: TGCAATGCTCCGCCCCCAGGGCAGTATGAAAAACTGTTTTTT.